This T cell receptor (beta chain) was identified in a study of glioma-infiltrating T cells after dendritic cell vaccination. Per germline, CDR1 SGHTA and CDR2 FQGNSA. This CDR3 has 15 amino acids. Losses at the gene ends were 1 base for V and 9 bases for J; bases not matched to a gene: 7. Time point here: after dendritic cell vaccination, including at tumor progression/relapse. This table comes from immunoSEQ multiplex PCR, and its TCRdb copy is limited to in-frame clones, with some not included. The sample lists more than 55,000 clones; about 85% were seen once. The sequencing here drew on blood, taken after dendritic cell vaccination. The chain links TRBV7-2 to TRBJ2-1; 9 nucleotides match TRBD2. This sequence originates from a human donor with glioblastoma. Written as DNA, the CDR3 is TGTGCCAGCAGCTTAGTTGGGGGGACTAGCAGTGAGCAGTTCTTC. Translating gives CASSLVGGTSSEQFF.